This entry lists 24 T cell receptor beta chains sequenced from one sample in a study of OX40 agonist ivuxolimab in advanced cancers. Here immunoSEQ multiplex PCR was the method, and the copy in TCRdb shows in-frame clones only, minus some. The table has about 98,000 clones, 70% to 90% seen once; the top ten hold about 0.5%. This specimen was CD4+ or CD8+ T cells sorted from blood, taken in a trial of the OX40 agonist ivuxolimab. The receptors were sampled from an adult with an advanced solid tumor such as melanoma, head and neck, liver or kidney cancer.

On this clone: The junction and the germline gene differ at one end; a read error may be behind it. The rearrangement links TRBV5-4 to TRBJ2-7; D is unclear. CDR1 and CDR2 from the germline V gene are SGHNT and YYREEE (reference sequence). The CDR3 runs 12 residues. CDR3 amino acids: CASSLDGYGQYF. Written as DNA, the CDR3 is TGTGCCAGCAGCTTGGATGGGTACGGGCAGTACTTC.

This rearrangement joins TRBV2 to TRBJ2-2, with 7 bases lining up with TRBD1. V shed 5 bases, J shed 7 bases, and the junction held 1 base outside the gene matches. CDR1 and CDR2 (germline): SNHLY, FYNNEI. This CDR3 spans 12 amino acids. CDR3 loop: CASSTGVGELFF. The CDR3 bases are TGTGCCAGCAGTACAGGGGTCGGGGAGCTGTTTTTT. Full variable domain (missing parts from reference TRBV2 and TRBJ2-2): EPEVTQTPSHQVTQMGQEVILRCVPISNHLYFYWYRQILGQKVEFLVSFYNNEISEKSEIFDDQFSVERPDGSNFTLKIRSTKLEDSAMYFCASSTGVGELFFGEGSRLTVL.

The V and J genes are TRBV19 and TRBJ2-7; the D gene is possibly TRBD2 (6 bases). Per the germline V gene, CDR1 is LNHDA and CDR2 is SQIVND (reference sequence). The CDR3 sequence is 16 residues long. V lost 0 bases and J 3 bases, leaving 15 bases between the germline ends. In DNA form, the CDR3 reads TGTGCCAGTAGTATAGAAAGTGGGGGGAGTATCTACGAGCAGTACTTC. This codes for CASSIESGGSIYEQYF.

The rearrangement links TRBV15 to TRBJ2-2, with 9 bases identical to TRBD1. The CDR3 is 14 amino acids. The junction had 4 bases not matched to a gene; V was cut back by 8 bases and J by 3 bases. Germline CDR1 is LNHNV and CDR2 is YYDKDF (reference sequence). The CDR3 region is CATHRQGDTGELFF. DNA for the CDR3: TGTGCCACCCACAGACAGGGGGACACCGGGGAGCTGTTTTTT.

This sequence joins TRBV5-5 and TRBJ2-6; 7 bases map to TRBD1. The V segment lost 4 bases and the J segment 2 bases; nucleotides outside the gene matches: 12. Germline-derived CDR1 and CDR2 are SGHKS and YYEKEE (reference sequence). The CDR3 has 18 amino acids. The CDR3 region has the DNA TGTGCCAGCAGCCTAAGGACAGGCGTCCTGACTGGGGCCAACGTCCTGACTTTC. Translation gives CASSLRTGVLTGANVLTF.

The CDR3 DNA sequence: TGTGCCAGCAGCTCACCAGGCGGGGAGCAGTACTTC. Residues: CASSSPGGEQYF. The rearrangement joins TRBV7-3 to TRBJ2-7; possible D gene TRBD2, 5 bases. V was shortened by 4 bases and J by 7 bases, with 11 bases between the two germline ends. The CDR3 has 12 residues. Germline V gene sequence: CDR1 SGHTA, CDR2 FQGTGA.

In its sample, this clone was seen a few times. No conserved phenylalanine or tryptophan is present at the end of the CDR3, so a read error is the likely explanation. J is TRBJ1-6 and V is TRBV10-1; the D gene is possibly TRBD1 (5 bases). V was pared by 2 bases and J by 13 bases, with 12 bases between. Germline lookup yields CDR1 WNHNN and CDR2 SYGVQD (reference sequence). The CDR3 has 13 amino acids. CDR3 amino acids: CASSEGWGSPLHL. In DNA, the CDR3 is TGCGCCAGCAGTGAGGGATGGGGCTCGCCCCTCCACCTT.

The gene calls are TRBV6-5 and TRBJ1-6; 11 positions match TRBD1. The CDR3 extends over 15 amino acids. V shed 4 bases, J shed 9 bases, and the junction held 5 bases outside the gene matches. Germline V CDR1 and CDR2: MNHEY, SVGAGI. CDR3 in DNA: TGTGCCAGCAGTTCGGACAGGGGGCGAGGTTCACCCCTCCACTTT. Translated, it gives CASSSDRGRGSPLHF.

The chain joins TRBV10-3 to TRBJ1-2; D possibly corresponds to TRBD1 (6 bases). Trimming took off 5 bases at V and 6 bases at J, with 13 bases between the two ends. The CDR3 loop spans 13 amino acids. Germline lookup yields CDR1 ENHRY and CDR2 SYGVKD. The CDR3 DNA follows: TGTGCCATCAGTCAAAGGGGGGAAAATGGCTACACCTTC. Translated, it gives CAISQRGENGYTF.

The J gene is TRBJ1-6, the V gene TRBV5-5; perhaps TRBD1 as D (5 bases). The germline V gene has CDR1 SGHKS and CDR2 YYEKEE (reference sequence). The CDR3 contains 16 residues. Trimming stripped 1 base from V and 7 bases from J, with 15 bases between. CDR3 residues: CASSLSRTYGNSPLHF. CDR3 bases: TGTGCCAGCAGCTTGTCGCGGACATATGGAAATTCACCCCTCCACTTT.

The chain links TRBV5-4 to TRBJ2-1; the match to TRBD1 covers 9 bases. V lost 3 bases to trimming and J lost 3 bases; unmatched junction nucleotides: 1. The length of the CDR3 is 14 residues. CDR1 and CDR2 from the germline V gene are SGHNT and YYREEE (reference sequence). CDR3 sequence (DNA): TGTGCCAGCAGCTCGGGACAGGGCTACAATGAGCAGTTCTTC. Translated, it gives CASSSGQGYNEQFF.

The chain links TRBV7-2 to TRBJ1-1; 9 nucleotides match TRBD1. Germline trimming cut 5 bases from V and 10 bases from J; bases unmatched to any gene: 11. The CDR3 consists of 14 residues. Germline V gene lookup returns CDR1 SGHTA and CDR2 FQGNSA. The CDR3 loop is CASSPRDRVFGAFF. The CDR3 bases are TGTGCCAGCAGCCCCAGGGACAGGGTTTTCGGAGCTTTCTTT.

The V call is TRBV28, the J call TRBJ1-3, with D uncertain. The CDR3 runs to 16 residues. The ends were cut back, 7 bases at V and 2 bases at J, with 18 bases in the middle. The germline V gene encodes CDR1 MDHEN and CDR2 SYDVKM. CDR3 sequence: CASTPRDQMTGNTIYF. The CDR3 nucleotides read TGTGCCAGCACCCCGCGAGACCAAATGACTGGAAACACCATATATTTT.

The chain combines TRBV27 with TRBJ1-5, with TRBD1 matching over 7 bases. Germline assignment: CDR1 MNHEY and CDR2 SMNVEV (reference sequence). Trimming cost V 5 bases and J 3 bases; bases outside gene matches: 7. CDR3 length: 15 residues. For the CDR3, the DNA is TGTGCCAGCAGTACCGGACAGGTGGACAATCAGCCCCAGCATTTT. Protein sequence: CASSTGQVDNQPQHF.

This chain joins TRBV19 and TRBJ2-2; D perhaps matches TRBD2 (8 bases). The germline V gene has CDR1 LNHDA and CDR2 SQIVND (reference sequence). The CDR3 has 17 amino acids. The CDR3 DNA reads as TGTGCAACCGCCGGGAGGGAGGGGGCAGTGGGTACCGGGGAGCTGTTTTTT. It encodes CATAGREGAVGTGELFF.

The chain recombines TRBV6-6 with TRBJ1-1, with 7 bases aligning to TRBD1. This CDR3 has 12 residues. The ends lost 10 bases at V and 7 bases at J; junction bases unmatched: 9. Germline-derived CDR1 and CDR2 are MNHNY and SVGAGI (reference sequence). The CDR3 reads CATAEGGLEAFF. As DNA, the CDR3 is TGTGCCACCGCTGAAGGGGGCCTTGAAGCTTTCTTT.

V gene TRBV12-1 combines with J gene TRBJ1-2. TRBV12-1 is designated a pseudogene. The CDR3 covers 11 residues. The CDR3 loop is CAGIKGYGYTF. In DNA, the CDR3 is TGTGCCGGGATAAAGGGCTATGGCTACACCTTC.

In nucleotides, the CDR3 is TGTGCCAGCTCACCTCTAGCGGGGAGGAACAATGAGCAGTTCTTC. This encodes CASSPLAGRNNEQFF. This sequence joins TRBV18 and TRBJ2-1, with 9 bases fitting TRBD2. V dropped 3 bases and J dropped 5; count of bases not matched to a gene: 5. The germline CDR1 and CDR2 sequences are KGHSH and LQKENI. This CDR3 has 15 residues.

The CDR3 spells CASSGQQNTEAFF. CDR3 bases: TGCGCCAGCAGTGGACAGCAGAACACTGAAGCTTTCTTT. The chain couples TRBV5-1 to TRBJ1-1; the D gene is possibly TRBD1 (6 bases). Germline V gene lookup returns CDR1 SGHRS and CDR2 YFSETQ. This CDR3 spans 13 amino acids. The V and J ends lost 5 bases and 1 base respectively, with 9 bases between them.

This chain links TRBV4-1 with TRBJ2-5, with a possible D match to TRBD2 (6 bases). The CDR3 totals 15 residues. V was shortened by 0 bases and J by 0 bases, with 8 bases between the two germline ends. Germline V gene sequence: CDR1 MGHRA, CDR2 YSYEKL. CDR3 region: CASSQDWGDQETQYF. In DNA, the CDR3 is TGCGCCAGCAGCCAAGATTGGGGGGACCAAGAGACCCAGTACTTC.

V gene TRBV5-5 combines with J gene TRBJ1-5; perhaps TRBD1 as D (6 bases). Germline CDR1 is SGHKS and CDR2 is YYEKEE (reference sequence). The ends were cut back, 2 bases at V and 4 bases at J, with 10 bases in the middle. The CDR3 runs 14 residues. The CDR3, as DNA: TGTGCCAGCAGCTTTGGGCAGGGGAATCAGCCCCAGCATTTT. Translated, it gives CASSFGQGNQPQHF. Variable domain in full (rest from reference TRBV5-5 and TRBJ1-5): DAGVTQSPTHLIKTRGQQVTLRCSPISGHKSVSWYQQVLGQGPQFIFQYYEKEERGRGNFPDRFSARQFPNYSSELNVNALLLGDSALYLCASSFGQGNQPQHFGDGTRLSIL.

The chain links TRBV18 to TRBJ1-2, with a weak D call TRBD1 (6 bases). CDR1 is KGHSH and CDR2 is LQKENI in the germline V gene. V dropped 2 bases and J dropped 8 bases, with 21 bases sitting between them. This CDR3 contains 16 residues. The CDR3 region is CASSPGGAEVLQGYTF. CDR3 bases: TGTGCCAGCTCACCAGGGGGCGCAGAGGTCTTACAAGGCTACACCTTC. Combining the CDR3 with reference TRBV18 and TRBJ1-2 gives the whole variable domain NAGVMQNPRHLVRRRGQEARLRCSPMKGHSHVYWYRQLPEEGLKFMVYLQKENIIDESGMPKERFSAEFPKEGPSILRIQQVVRGDSAAYFCASSPGGAEVLQGYTFGSGTRLTVV.

V gene TRBV11-2 combines with J gene TRBJ2-3; 7 nucleotides match TRBD1. This CDR3 has 13 residues. The V segment lost 5 bases and the J segment 4 bases; nucleotides outside the gene matches: 3. Germline V lookup: CDR1 SGHAT, CDR2 FQNNGV. CDR3 protein: CASSAQGADTQYF. The CDR3 coding sequence is TGTGCCAGCAGCGCCCAGGGGGCAGATACGCAGTATTTT.

V is TRBV7-9 and J is TRBJ1-1; 7 bases align to TRBD1. CDR1 SEHNR and CDR2 FQNEAQ come from the germline V gene (reference sequence). Germline trimming cut 5 bases from V and 5 bases from J; bases unmatched to any gene: 14. This CDR3 contains 16 residues. CDR3 in amino acids: CASSQNAGGAVTEAFF. The CDR3 DNA follows: TGTGCCAGCAGCCAGAATGCAGGGGGAGCAGTAACTGAAGCTTTCTTT.